These 26 T cell receptor beta chains were all obtained from the same sample, sequenced in a study of blood T cell repertoires in COVID-19. Data came from immunoSEQ multiplex PCR; TCRdb stores just in-frame clones and leaves some out. The sample carries 250,000 to 350,000 clones, roughly 85% recorded once. The sample comprised peripheral blood. These receptor sequences come from a woman between 25 and 40 years old with active or convalescent COVID-19.

The chain links TRBV28 to TRBJ1-2, with unresolved D. The CDR3 totals 14 residues. Germline V lookup: CDR1 MDHEN, CDR2 SYDVKM. V lost 4 bases and J 12 bases, leaving 21 bases between the germline ends. The CDR3 is CASSSLTGLRDHTF. For the CDR3, the DNA is TGTGCCAGCAGTTCGCTGACTGGACTCCGAGACCACACCTTC.

Written as DNA, the CDR3 is TGTGCCAGCAGTGTACAGGGGGCGGGGGACACTGAAGCTTTCTTT. It yields the protein CASSVQGAGDTEAFF. The chain has TRBV2 and TRBJ1-1; 9 bases are a match to TRBD1. There are 15 residues in the CDR3. Trimming removed 4 bases from V and 3 bases from J; junction bases left unmatched: 6. Germline V gene lookup returns CDR1 SNHLY and CDR2 FYNNEI.

This chain uses TRBV19 with TRBJ1-2, with D maybe TRBD1 (6 bases). Germline loops: CDR1 LNHDA, CDR2 SQIVND (reference sequence). Trimming took 6 bases from V and 3 from J, leaving 11 bases between them. The CDR3 has 13 amino acids. The CDR3 coding sequence is TGTGCCAGTAGCTACAGGGTTGACTATGGCTACACCTTC. It encodes CASSYRVDYGYTF. Combining the CDR3 with reference TRBV19 and TRBJ1-2 gives the whole variable domain DGGITQSPKYLFRKEGQNVTLSCEQNLNHDAMYWYRQDPGQGLRLIYYSQIVNDFQKGDIAEGYSVSREKKESFPLTVTSAQKNPTAFYLCASSYRVDYGYTFGSGTRLTVV.

This clone was recorded only once. The CDR3 here is CASSQTGNGYTF. In DNA form, the CDR3 reads TGTGCCAGCAGTCAGACAGGGAATGGCTACACCTTC. The genes are TRBV6-5 and TRBJ1-2; 7 bases are shared with TRBD1. Losses at the gene ends were 5 bases for V and 6 bases for J; bases not matched to a gene: 3. The germline V gene encodes CDR1 MNHEY and CDR2 SVGAGI. The CDR3 contains 12 residues.

CDR3 nucleotide sequence: TGTGCCAGCAGTCACGGGCAGGGTTGGAATCAGCCCCAGCATTTT. Protein product: CASSHGQGWNQPQHF. The rearrangement uses TRBV28 and TRBJ1-5, with D tentatively TRBD1 (5 bases). V lost 5 bases and J lost 4, with 15 bases in between. Germline CDR1 reads MDHEN; CDR2 reads SYDVKM. CDR3 length equals 15 residues.

The chain links TRBV7-2 to TRBJ1-5, with 7 bases identical to TRBD1. This CDR3 contains 15 residues. Trimming took 5 bases from V and 4 from J; bases not matched to a gene: 8. Germline CDR1 and CDR2: SGHTA and FQGNSA. The DNA of the CDR3 is TGTGCCAGCAGCATCGAGACAGGGAGGAATCAGCCCCAGCATTTT. It translates to CASSIETGRNQPQHF.

The chain carries TRBV6-2 or TRBV6-3 and TRBJ1-2; the D gene is possibly TRBD1 (6 bases). Trimming took off 4 bases at V and 4 bases at J, with 10 bases between the two ends. Germline values: CDR1 MNHEY, CDR2 SVGEGT. The CDR3 totals 13 residues. Here the CDR3 reads CASSSPGAYGYTF. Here the CDR3 DNA reads TGTGCCAGCAGTTCGCCAGGGGCCTATGGCTACACCTTC.

This clone was recorded only once. The CDR3 here is CASSSYLTGGAGADTQYF. The CDR3 DNA follows: TGCGCCAGCAGCTCCTACCTGACAGGGGGCGCGGGGGCAGATACGCAGTATTTT. The V gene is TRBV5-1, the J gene TRBJ2-3, with 10 nucleotides matching TRBD1. Germline V gene data show CDR1 as SGHRS and CDR2 as YFSETQ. Trimming took 3 bases from V and 4 from J; bases not matched to a gene: 14. The CDR3 is 18 amino acids.

The chain links TRBV4-3 to TRBJ2-1, with 13 nucleotides matching TRBD2. Germline loops: CDR1 LGHNA, CDR2 YSLEER. This CDR3 spans 15 amino acids. J gave up 7 bases and V 3 bases, and 3 bases lay outside the gene matches. This CDR3 is CASSHRLAGGNEQFF. CDR3 DNA sequence: TGCGCCAGCAGCCACCGACTAGCGGGGGGAAATGAGCAGTTCTTC.

In DNA, the CDR3 is TGTGCCAGCAGTCCTACAGAGTATTACGAGCAGTACTTC. Translated, it gives CASSPTEYYEQYF. This chain uses TRBV6-5 with TRBJ2-7; D is ambiguous. The CDR3 is 13 residues long. The germline V gene has CDR1 MNHEY and CDR2 SVGAGI. V was cut by 5 bases and J by 4 bases, with 12 bases left in between.

V is TRBV5-6 and J is TRBJ2-7; TRBD1 is a possible D gene (6 bases). The V end lost 3 bases, the J end lost 5 bases, and 12 bases lay between the germline ends. Germline CDR1 and CDR2: SGHDT and YYEEEE. The CDR3 runs to 13 residues. In DNA form, the CDR3 reads TGTGCCAGCAGCTGGGGGAACAGGGACGAGCAGTACTTC. Translation: CASSWGNRDEQYF. Full variable domain (remainder filled in from reference TRBV5-6 and TRBJ2-7): DAGVTQSPTHLIKTRGQQVTLRCSPKSGHDTVSWYQQALGQGPQFIFQYYEEEERQRGNFPDRFSGHQFPNYSSELNVNALLLGDSALYLCASSWGNRDEQYFGPGTRLTVT.

The CDR3 DNA is TGTGCCAGCAGCGCCGAGACAGGAGCGAAGAATGGCTACACCTTC. As protein: CASSAETGAKNGYTF. The J gene is TRBJ1-2, the V gene TRBV7-2; D might be TRBD1 (6 bases). The length of the CDR3 is 15 residues. Germline CDR1 reads SGHTA; CDR2 reads FQGNSA. The V end lost 5 bases, the J end lost 6 bases, and 19 bases lay between the germline ends.

The J gene is TRBJ2-1, the V gene TRBV4-2, with 9 bases matching TRBD2. V shed 8 bases, J shed 7 bases, and the junction held 12 bases outside the gene matches. Germline CDR1 and CDR2: LGHNA and YNFKEQ. The CDR3 loop spans 15 amino acids. In DNA, the CDR3 is TGTGCCAGCGGGAAAGGCGGGGGGGCCTCTAATGAGCAGTTCTTC. This gives the protein CASGKGGGASNEQFF.

As for this clone: A junction boundary mismatches the germline segment, possibly from a read error. This chain joins TRBV15 and TRBJ1-4; D is possibly TRBD1 (6 bases). This CDR3 is 13 amino acids long. Germline V gene lookup returns CDR1 LNHNV and CDR2 YYDKDF (reference sequence). CDR3 sequence (DNA): TGTGCCACCAGCAGTTCGATTGGACAGATTGGACTTTTT. It encodes CATSSSIGQIGLF.

This clone was detected many times. This rearrangement joins TRBV2 to TRBJ1-5; D might be TRBD1 (5 bases). The germline V gene encodes CDR1 SNHLY and CDR2 FYNNEI. The length of the CDR3 is 13 residues. The V and J ends lost 4 bases and 4 bases respectively, with 8 bases between them. The CDR3 nucleotides read TGTGCCAGCAGTGCAGGGTTTAATCAGCCCCAGCATTTT. Its protein is CASSAGFNQPQHF.

The rearrangement uses TRBV7-3 and TRBJ2-1; 7 bases line up with TRBD2. With V trimmed by 5 bases and J by 5 bases, 9 bases remained unmatched. CDR3 length: 15 amino acids. Looked up from germline, CDR1 is SGHTA and CDR2 is FQGTGA. The CDR3 loop is CASSAPPGGNNEQFF. The CDR3 bases are TGTGCCAGCAGCGCCCCCCCGGGGGGAAACAATGAGCAGTTCTTC.

The chain joins TRBV2 to TRBJ1-1; D is unresolved. Trimming shortened V by 3 bases and J by 2 bases, and 10 bases separated the two germline ends. Germline V gives CDR1 SNHLY, CDR2 FYNNEI. This CDR3 contains 14 residues. The CDR3 region is CASSDRGGNTEAFF. The CDR3 DNA is TGTGCCAGCAGTGATCGGGGTGGCAACACTGAAGCTTTCTTT.

V is TRBV7-8 and J is TRBJ1-1; the D is unclear. Germline values: CDR1 SGHVS, CDR2 FQNEAQ. This CDR3 comprises 14 residues. The V end lost 1 base, the J end lost 10 bases, and 16 bases lay between the germline ends. Written as DNA, the CDR3 is TGTGCCAGCAGCTTAGACAGAGAGCTTGTATTAGCTTTCTTT. This translates into CASSLDRELVLAFF.

This chain joins TRBV30 and TRBJ2-3; the D gene is possibly TRBD2 (6 bases). Trimming shortened V by 0 bases and J by 2 bases, and 12 bases separated the two germline ends. The CDR3 loop spans 15 amino acids. Per the germline V gene, CDR1 is GTSNPN and CDR2 is SVGIG (reference sequence). CDR3 amino acids: CAWSVRGTFTDTQYF. DNA of the CDR3: TGTGCCTGGAGTGTACGGGGGACGTTCACAGATACGCAGTATTTT. The variable domain in full, completed from reference TRBV30 and TRBJ2-3, reads SQTIHQWPATLVQPVGSPLSLECTVEGTSNPNLYWYRQAAGRGLQLLFYSVGIGQISSEVPQNLSASRPQDRQFILSSKKLLLSDSGFYLCAWSVRGTFTDTQYFGPGTRLTVL.

The CDR3 region has the DNA TGTGCCATCAGGAAGGACAGGGGAGGGGGGGATTACGAGCAGTACTTC. Its protein is CAIRKDRGGGDYEQYF. The chain recombines TRBV10-3 with TRBJ2-7, with TRBD1 matching 9 bases. J was trimmed by 4 bases and V by 6 bases; bases with no gene match: 13. This CDR3 has 16 amino acids. Germline V lookup: CDR1 ENHRY, CDR2 SYGVKD.

The chain uses TRBV11-1 and TRBJ2-7; 9 bases are shared with TRBD1. The germline gives CDR1 SGHAT, CDR2 FQDESV (reference sequence). The CDR3 contains 12 residues. V shed 5 bases and J 5 bases; nucleotides not matched to a gene: 1. The CDR3 spells CASSRDRDEQYF. The DNA of the CDR3 is TGTGCCAGCAGCAGGGACAGGGACGAGCAGTACTTC.

The chain is built from TRBV4-3 and TRBJ2-1; TRBD1 matches 7 bases. The CDR3 consists of 17 residues. Germline CDR1 reads LGHNA; CDR2 reads YSLEER. Trimming took 5 bases from V and 9 from J; bases not matched to a gene: 19. CDR3 in amino acids: CASSSHPGTVGLVEQFF. The CDR3, as DNA: TGCGCCAGCAGCTCGCACCCAGGGACAGTCGGATTAGTTGAGCAGTTCTTC.

Ten or more counts support this clone. The V call is TRBV9, the J call TRBJ1-2; D is possibly TRBD1 (5 bases). V lost 4 bases, J lost 6 bases, and 22 bases lay in between. Germline V lookup: CDR1 SGDLS, CDR2 YYNGEE. The CDR3 has 16 amino acids. Here the CDR3 DNA reads TGTGCCAGCAGCTCTCCCTCCCAATTACAGGCGAATGGCTACACCTTC. Translated, it gives CASSSPSQLQANGYTF.

This clone was picked up a small number of times. V usage is TRBV21-1 and J usage is TRBJ1-2; TRBD1 is taken as the D call from the table, unchecked against the DNA. TRBV21-1 is annotated as a pseudogene. There are 18 residues in the CDR3. Written as DNA, the CDR3 is TGTGCCAGCAGCAAGGAACCGGGACAGCCCATATCTAACTATGGCTACACCTTC. Protein: CASSKEPGQPISNYGYTF.

Only a few counts were recorded for this clone. The sample holds other DNA sequences that translate to the same CDR3. The chain links TRBV4-3 to TRBJ1-1, with D perhaps TRBD1 (6 bases). Germline V CDR1 and CDR2: LGHNA, YSLEER. V lost 0 bases, J lost 4 bases, and 9 bases lay in between. The CDR3 is made up of 14 amino acids. The CDR3, as DNA: TGCGCCAGCAGCCAAGATAGGGGGAGCACTGAAGCTTTCTTT. This encodes CASSQDRGSTEAFF.

This clone was counted a few times. The V gene is TRBV3-1 (or the pseudogene TRBV3-2), the J gene TRBJ2-7; D unclear. CDR3 size: 12 residues. V gave up 4 bases and J gave up 2 bases, with 6 bases separating them. In germline, CDR1 is LGHDT, CDR2 YNNKEL (reference sequence). The CDR3, as DNA: TGTGCCAGCAGCCTCAGTACCTACGAGCAGTACTTC. This encodes CASSLSTYEQYF.